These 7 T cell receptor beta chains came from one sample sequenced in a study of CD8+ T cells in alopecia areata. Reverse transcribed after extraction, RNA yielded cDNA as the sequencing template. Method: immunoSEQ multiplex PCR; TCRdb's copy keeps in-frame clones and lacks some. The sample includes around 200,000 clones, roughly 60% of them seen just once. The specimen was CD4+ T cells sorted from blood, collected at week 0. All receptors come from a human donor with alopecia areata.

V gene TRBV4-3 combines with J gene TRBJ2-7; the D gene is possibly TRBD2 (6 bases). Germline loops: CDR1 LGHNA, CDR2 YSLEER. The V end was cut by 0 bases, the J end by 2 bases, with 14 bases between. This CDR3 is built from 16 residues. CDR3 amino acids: CASSQDWGVEAYEQYF. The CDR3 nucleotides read TGCGCCAGCAGCCAAGACTGGGGGGTGGAAGCCTACGAGCAGTACTTC.

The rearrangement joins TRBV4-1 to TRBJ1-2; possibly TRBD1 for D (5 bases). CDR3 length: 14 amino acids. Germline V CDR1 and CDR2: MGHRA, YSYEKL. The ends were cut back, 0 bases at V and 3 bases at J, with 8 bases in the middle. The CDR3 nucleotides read TGCGCCAGCAGCCAAGATCGCAGGGACTATGGCTACACCTTC. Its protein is CASSQDRRDYGYTF.

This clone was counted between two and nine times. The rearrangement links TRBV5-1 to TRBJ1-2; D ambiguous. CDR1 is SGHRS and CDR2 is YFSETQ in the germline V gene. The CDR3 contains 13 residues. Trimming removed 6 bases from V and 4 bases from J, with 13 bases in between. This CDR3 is CASNRDGSYGYTF. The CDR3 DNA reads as TGCGCCAGCAACCGAGACGGATCCTATGGCTACACCTTC.

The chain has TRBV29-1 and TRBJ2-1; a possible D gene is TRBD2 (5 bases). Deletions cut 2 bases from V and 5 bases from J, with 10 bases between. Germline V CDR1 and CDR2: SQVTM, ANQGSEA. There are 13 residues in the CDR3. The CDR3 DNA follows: TGCAGCGTTGAACCTCGGGGAGACAATGAGCAGTTCTTC. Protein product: CSVEPRGDNEQFF.

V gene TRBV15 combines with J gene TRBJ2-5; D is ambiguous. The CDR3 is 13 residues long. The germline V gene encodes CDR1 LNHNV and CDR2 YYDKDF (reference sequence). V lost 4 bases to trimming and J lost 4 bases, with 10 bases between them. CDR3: CATSIGPGETQYF. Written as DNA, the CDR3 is TGTGCCACCAGCATCGGGCCCGGAGAGACCCAGTACTTC. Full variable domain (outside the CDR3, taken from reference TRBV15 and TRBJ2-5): DAMVIQNPRYQVTQFGKPVTLSCSQTLNHNVMYWYQQKSSQAPKLLFHYYDKDFNNEADTPDNFQSRRPNTSFCFLDIRSPGLGDTAMYLCATSIGPGETQYFGPGTRLLVL.

The CDR3 spells CASSRTPRQGTGDNSPLHF. In DNA, the CDR3 is TGCGCCAGCAGCAGGACCCCGCGACAGGGGACCGGGGATAATTCACCCCTCCACTTT. This chain links TRBV5-1 with TRBJ1-6; 8 nucleotides align to TRBD1. The V segment lost 4 bases and the J segment 5 bases; nucleotides outside the gene matches: 17. Germline V gene data show CDR1 as SGHRS and CDR2 as YFSETQ. The CDR3 consists of 19 residues.

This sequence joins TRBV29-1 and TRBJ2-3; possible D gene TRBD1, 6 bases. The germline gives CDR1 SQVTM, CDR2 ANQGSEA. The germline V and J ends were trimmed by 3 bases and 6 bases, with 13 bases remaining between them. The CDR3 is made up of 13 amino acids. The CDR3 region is CSVDLLGADTQYF. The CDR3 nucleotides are TGCAGCGTTGACCTATTGGGGGCGGATACGCAGTATTTT.